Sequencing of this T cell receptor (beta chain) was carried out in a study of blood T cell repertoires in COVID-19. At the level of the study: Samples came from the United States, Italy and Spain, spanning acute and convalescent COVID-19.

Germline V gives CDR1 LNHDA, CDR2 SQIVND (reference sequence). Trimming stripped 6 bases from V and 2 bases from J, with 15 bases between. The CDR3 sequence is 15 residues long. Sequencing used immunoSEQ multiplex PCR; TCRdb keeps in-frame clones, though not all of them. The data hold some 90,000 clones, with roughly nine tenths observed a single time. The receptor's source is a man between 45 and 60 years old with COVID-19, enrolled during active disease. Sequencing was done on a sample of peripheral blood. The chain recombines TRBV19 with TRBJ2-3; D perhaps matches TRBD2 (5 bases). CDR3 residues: CASSNSRRNTDTQYF. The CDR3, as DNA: TGTGCCAGTAGCAATTCCCGGAGGAACACAGATACGCAGTATTTT. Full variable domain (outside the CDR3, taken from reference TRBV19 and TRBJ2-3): DGGITQSPKYLFRKEGQNVTLSCEQNLNHDAMYWYRQDPGQGLRLIYYSQIVNDFQKGDIAEGYSVSREKKESFPLTVTSAQKNPTAFYLCASSNSRRNTDTQYFGPGTRLTVL.